Below are 11 T cell receptor beta chains sequenced from a single sample in a study of CD8 T cells in ankylosing spondylitis. Broader study findings: Characteristic, it appeared, of ankylosing spondylitis blood was a TCR beta motif of several highly homologous variants.

Each CDR3 protein is one row after TCRdb ran MiXCR on the 5' RACE reads. The sample shows roughly 440,000 distinct CDR3 sequences, over 15% of them seen only once. These receptors' targets are unknown. Sequencing was carried out using blood, either unsorted or a sorted T cell fraction (not recorded which). These receptors were taken from a male donor with ankylosing spondylitis.

This clonotype appeared once. The chain is built from TRBV10-3 and TRBJ2-1; D possibly uses TRBD1 or TRBD2 (5 bases each). The CDR3 totals 13 residues. V was shortened by 6 bases and J by 4 bases, with 10 bases between the two germline ends. Germline CDR1 reads ENHRY; CDR2 reads SYGVKD. CDR3 DNA sequence: TGTGCCATCAGCCGGGACCCATACAATGAGCAGTTCTTC. Its protein is CAISRDPYNEQFF.

This clonotype was counted between two and nine times. The chain links TRBV29-1 to TRBJ2-2; TRBD2 might be the D (5 bases). The CDR3 contains 14 residues. V dropped 6 bases and J dropped 5 bases, with 16 bases sitting between them. Germline V gives CDR1 SQVTM, CDR2 ANQGSEA. In nucleotides, the CDR3 is TGCAGCGTAGAACGGCTAGCCACAACCGGGGAGCTGTTTTTT. Protein product: CSVERLATTGELFF.

The J gene is TRBJ2-2, the V gene TRBV6-1; 10 nucleotides line up with TRBD2. Trimming removed 6 bases from V and 1 base from J; junction bases left unmatched: 8. There are 17 residues in the CDR3. Per the germline V gene, CDR1 is MNHNS and CDR2 is SASEGT. The chain's CDR3 is CASRGISSGGNTGELFF. The CDR3 DNA reads as TGTGCCAGCAGGGGTATATCTAGCGGGGGGAACACCGGGGAGCTGTTTTTT.

The chain couples TRBV7-9 to TRBJ2-6; 9 nucleotides agree with TRBD1. Germline V gene data show CDR1 as SEHNR and CDR2 as FQNEAQ (reference sequence). Germline trimming cut 5 bases from V and 4 bases from J; bases unmatched to any gene: 9. The length of the CDR3 is 17 residues. The DNA of the CDR3 is TGTGCCAGCAGCCTAGGACAGGGGAGTGCGGGGGCCAACGTCCTGACTTTC. This gives the protein CASSLGQGSAGANVLTF.

The genes are TRBV6-2 or TRBV6-3 and TRBJ1-2; a possible D gene is TRBD1 (5 bases). The CDR3 sequence is 12 residues long. The V gene lost 7 bases and the J gene lost 8 bases, with 14 bases spanning the gap. Germline V gene sequence: CDR1 MNHEY, CDR2 SVGEGT. The CDR3 nucleotides are TGTGCCAGCACCCCCGACAGAAGGGGCTACACCTTC. Translated, it gives CASTPDRRGYTF.

CDR3 in amino acids: CASSTHMSAGELFF. The CDR3 DNA reads TGTGCCAGCAGCACCCACATGTCGGCCGGGGAGCTGTTTTTT. The gene calls are TRBV7-2 and TRBJ2-2; D is uncertain. V was shortened by 5 bases and J by 6 bases, with 13 bases between the two germline ends. Looked up from germline, CDR1 is SGHTA and CDR2 is FQGNSA. The CDR3 is 14 residues long. Complete variable domain (other parts from reference TRBV7-2 and TRBJ2-2): GAGVSQSPSNKVTEKGKDVELRCDPISGHTALYWYRQSLGQGLEFLIYFQGNSAPDKSGLPSDRFSAERTGGSVSTLTIQRTQQEDSAVYLCASSTHMSAGELFFGEGSRLTVL.

A few counts support this clonotype. V gene TRBV20-1 combines with J gene TRBJ2-1; D is possibly TRBD2 (6 bases). The length of the CDR3 is 16 residues. The V gene lost 3 bases and the J gene lost 7 bases, with 22 bases spanning the gap. Germline V gene lookup returns CDR1 DFQATT and CDR2 SNEGSKA (reference sequence). The CDR3 loop reads CSASVLAPRGKNEQFF. CDR3 bases: TGCAGTGCTAGTGTGCTAGCGCCAAGAGGGAAGAATGAGCAGTTCTTC.

This clonotype was seen ten or more times. The chain is built from TRBV4-1 and TRBJ1-1, with unresolved D. V was pared by 2 bases and J by 5 bases, with 12 bases between. The CDR3 spans 14 residues. Germline CDR1 is MGHRA and CDR2 is YSYEKL. CDR3: CASSQPGKMTEAFF. The CDR3 coding sequence is TGCGCCAGCAGCCAACCGGGAAAAATGACTGAAGCTTTCTTT.

This clonotype occurred many times. The rearrangement links TRBV10-3 to TRBJ2-5; D might be TRBD1 (5 bases). The CDR3 has 11 residues. Trimming took 6 bases from V and 5 from J, leaving 7 bases between them. Germline assignment: CDR1 ENHRY and CDR2 SYGVKD. In DNA form, the CDR3 reads TGTGCCATCAGGAAGGGGGAGACCCAGTACTTC. Protein product: CAIRKGETQYF.

The V and J genes are TRBV3-1 and TRBJ2-2, with 10 bases that match TRBD2. The CDR3 has 17 residues. The V segment lost 4 bases and the J segment 4 bases; nucleotides outside the gene matches: 9. CDR1 and CDR2 (germline): LGHDT, YNNKEL (reference sequence). CDR3 in DNA: TGTGCCAGCAGCCCCTGGACTAGCGGATGGGGCACCGGGGAGCTGTTTTTT. Amino acids: CASSPWTSGWGTGELFF.

The V call is TRBV24-1, the J call TRBJ2-1, with 7 bases matching TRBD1. Per germline, CDR1 KGHDR and CDR2 SFDVKD. With V trimmed by 5 bases and J by 0 bases, 6 bases remained unmatched. This CDR3 has 16 residues. The CDR3 DNA follows: TGTGCCACCAGTGGTCGACAGGGAAACTCCTACAATGAGCAGTTCTTC. It codes for CATSGRQGNSYNEQFF.